The 28 T cell receptor beta chains below come from one sample, sequenced in a study of OX40 agonist ivuxolimab in advanced cancers. Profiled with immunoSEQ multiplex PCR; TCRdb holds only in-frame clones, not every one. The sample comprises about 20,000 clones, under 90% of which are singletons, and around 14% rests with the top ten. Here the sequenced sample was CD4+ or CD8+ T cells sorted from blood, taken in a trial of the OX40 agonist ivuxolimab. Receptors originate from an adult with an advanced solid tumor such as melanoma, head and neck, liver or kidney cancer.

The chain is built from TRBV9 and TRBJ1-3; a possible D gene is TRBD1 (5 bases). This CDR3 spans 16 amino acids. Trimming removed 3 bases at V and 3 bases at J, with 16 bases between. Germline lookup yields CDR1 SGDLS and CDR2 YYNGEE. The CDR3 here is CASSAEGRVGGNTIYF. The CDR3 DNA reads TGTGCCAGCAGCGCCGAGGGCAGGGTCGGTGGAAACACCATATATTTT.

The chain is built from TRBV10-3 and TRBJ2-5; D is ambiguous. The J call is in doubt because the DNA end fits TRBJ2-7 better. Germline CDR1 and CDR2: ENHRY and SYGVKD. The CDR3 is 14 amino acids. The CDR3 DNA reads as TGTGCCATCAAGCCGGGTCCACGAACCTACGAGCAGTACTTC. This codes for CAIKPGPRTYEQYF.

V is TRBV11-1 and J is TRBJ1-5, with unresolved D. Trimming took off 4 bases at V and 2 bases at J, with 18 bases between the two ends. CDR1 and CDR2 (germline): SGHAT, FQDESV (reference sequence). CDR3 length equals 17 residues. CDR3 bases: TGTGCCAGCAGCTCCATTGAATCCACCGCCCGCAATCAGCCCCAGCATTTT. Protein sequence: CASSSIESTARNQPQHF.

The chain links TRBV6-4 to TRBJ1-2; D possibly corresponds to TRBD1 (5 bases). Germline CDR1 and CDR2: MRHNA and SNTAGT. The CDR3 has 13 amino acids. V was cut by 2 bases and J by 8 bases, with 12 bases left in between. The CDR3 region is CASSDPGSRGYTF. CDR3 coding DNA: TGTGCCAGCAGTGACCCAGGGAGTCGGGGCTACACCTTC.

This clone was found a few times. The chain has TRBV2 and TRBJ2-5; 7 bases are a match to TRBD1. The CDR3 extends over 15 amino acids. Germline-derived CDR1 and CDR2 are SNHLY and FYNNEI. The V and J ends lost 5 bases and 2 bases, in that order; junction bases with no gene match: 8. CDR3 region: CASSSGQDHQETQYF. In nucleotides, the CDR3 is TGTGCCAGCAGTTCCGGACAGGACCATCAAGAGACCCAGTACTTC.

This rearrangement joins TRBV9 to TRBJ2-3; no clear D. The germline V gene has CDR1 SGDLS and CDR2 YYNGEE. The CDR3 contains 16 residues. V was clipped by 4 bases and J by 4 bases, with 19 bases between them. CDR3 sequence reads: CASSPRVGHYADTQYF. The CDR3 DNA reads TGTGCCAGCAGCCCCCGGGTCGGTCATTATGCAGATACGCAGTATTTT.

This chain links TRBV7-3 with TRBJ2-1; 11 bases agree with TRBD2. Germline assignment: CDR1 SGHTA and CDR2 FQGTGA. Trimming removed 2 bases from V and 4 bases from J; junction bases left unmatched: 4. CDR3 length: 16 residues. The CDR3 reads CASSLGPSGRYNEQFF. The DNA of the CDR3 is TGTGCCAGCAGCTTAGGCCCTAGCGGGAGGTACAATGAGCAGTTCTTC.

This clone appeared a few times. The chain joins TRBV28 to TRBJ1-1; D call uncertain. With 1 base removed from V and 3 bases from J, the gap between germline ends came to 21 bases. This CDR3 has 18 amino acids. Germline V CDR1 and CDR2: MDHEN, SYDVKM. CDR3 coding DNA: TGTGCCAGCAGTTTATTTTTTTTGCATTGGGGAGCCGACACTGAAGCTTTCTTT. This encodes CASSLFFLHWGADTEAFF.

The V gene is TRBV6-5, the J gene TRBJ2-3; 9 nucleotides agree with TRBD2. The CDR3 loop spans 15 amino acids. Germline V gene sequence: CDR1 MNHEY, CDR2 SVGAGI. Losses at the gene ends were 6 bases for V and 2 bases for J; bases not matched to a gene: 6. CDR3 DNA sequence: TGTGCCAGCAGAGATAGCGGGGGCCCCACAGATACGCAGTATTTT. This translates into CASRDSGGPTDTQYF.

V usage is TRBV20-1 and J usage is TRBJ2-7; D is possibly TRBD2 (5 bases). In germline, CDR1 is DFQATT, CDR2 SNEGSKA (reference sequence). V dropped 3 bases and J dropped 4 bases, with 7 bases sitting between them. The CDR3 length is 11 residues. CDR3 residues: CSASSGYEQYF. In nucleotides, the CDR3 is TGCAGTGCTAGTTCGGGGTACGAGCAGTACTTC.

The chain recombines TRBV7-9 with TRBJ2-1; D perhaps matches TRBD2 (6 bases). The V gene's germline CDR1 is SEHNR and CDR2 FQNEAQ (reference sequence). Trimming shortened V by 5 bases and J by 4 bases, and 18 bases separated the two germline ends. The CDR3 has 16 residues. CDR3 coding DNA: TGTGCCAGCAGCCTACAAAGCGGGTCCCGTTACAATGAGCAGTTCTTC. Encoded protein: CASSLQSGSRYNEQFF.

The chain employs TRBV6-1 and TRBJ2-1; D not resolved. Germline CDR1 is MNHNS and CDR2 is SASEGT. This CDR3 is 12 amino acids long. V gave up 7 bases and J gave up 6 bases, with 10 bases separating them. CDR3 in DNA: TGTGCCAGCATGGGTGGGCTCAATGAGCAGTTCTTC. Translating it yields CASMGGLNEQFF.

J is TRBJ2-4 and V is TRBV9; D gene unclear. CDR3 length equals 15 residues. The V end lost 0 bases, the J end lost 6 bases, and 13 bases lay between the germline ends. CDR1 and CDR2 from the germline V gene are SGDLS and YYNGEE. The DNA for the CDR3 is TGTGCCAGCAGCGTAGCAGGTGGGGTATCAAACATTCAGTACTTC. Amino acid sequence: CASSVAGGVSNIQYF.

The gene calls are TRBV7-3 and TRBJ1-1; D is possibly TRBD1 (5 bases). The V end lost 2 bases, the J end lost 11 bases, and 24 bases lay between the germline ends. This CDR3 is built from 16 residues. Germline CDR1 and CDR2: SGHTA and FQGTGA. The CDR3 loop is CASSLGWGVNGGGAFF. CDR3 sequence (DNA): TGTGCCAGCAGCTTAGGTTGGGGAGTAAATGGGGGTGGGGCTTTCTTT.

A few counts support this clone. The chain employs TRBV30 and TRBJ1-1; D is ambiguous. Trimming left V 2 bases short and J 6 bases short, with 13 bases between. From germline, CDR1 is GTSNPN and CDR2 SVGIG (reference sequence). This CDR3 spans 13 amino acids. As DNA, the CDR3 is TGTGCCTGGAGTATGGTCCTTCGAGCTGAAGCTTTCTTT. It specifies CAWSMVLRAEAFF.

The chain couples TRBV5-1 to TRBJ1-2; 10 nucleotides align to TRBD1. Germline CDR1 reads SGHRS; CDR2 reads YFSETQ. This CDR3 has 16 amino acids. Unmatched junction bases numbered 9, after V lost 5 bases and J lost 2 bases. CDR3 region: CASRWTGGESNYGYTF. The CDR3 DNA reads TGCGCCAGCAGATGGACAGGGGGAGAATCCAACTATGGCTACACCTTC.

The genes are TRBV11-2 and TRBJ2-3; TRBD2 aligns across 12 bases. The germline CDR1 and CDR2 sequences are SGHAT and FQNNGV. The V segment lost 6 bases and the J segment 0 bases; nucleotides outside the gene matches: 7. The CDR3 has 17 residues. CDR3 nucleotide sequence: TGTGCCAGCAGTTCCCTAGGGACTAGCGGGAGCACAGATACGCAGTATTTT. Translated: CASSSLGTSGSTDTQYF.

This clone was found once. CDR3 amino acids: CASSLEGLAYEQYF. In DNA form, the CDR3 reads TGCGCCAGCAGCTTGGAAGGGCTCGCCTACGAGCAGTACTTC. The chain joins TRBV5-1 to TRBJ2-7; no clear D. This CDR3 is 14 amino acids long. The V gene lost 0 bases and the J gene lost 2 bases, with 9 bases spanning the gap. Per the germline V gene, CDR1 is SGHRS and CDR2 is YFSETQ.

J is TRBJ1-2 and V is TRBV28, with TRBD1 matching 7 bases. Germline CDR1 is MDHEN and CDR2 is SYDVKM. The V gene end was trimmed by 5 bases and the J gene end by 4 bases; junction bases not matched to a gene: 4. This CDR3 has 13 residues. CDR3 residues: CASSGQGGYGYTF. CDR3 bases: TGTGCCAGCAGTGGGCAGGGGGGCTATGGCTACACCTTC.

The chain recombines TRBV4-3 with TRBJ2-7; D is perhaps TRBD2 (6 bases). The CDR3 length is 15 residues. The ends were cut back, 0 bases at V and 9 bases at J, with 18 bases in the middle. Germline assignment: CDR1 LGHNA and CDR2 YSLEER. The CDR3 spells CASSQDPGGGEAQYF. The CDR3 nucleotides are TGCGCCAGCAGCCAAGATCCCGGAGGAGGGGAGGCGCAGTACTTC.

This clone was observed a few times. J is TRBJ1-5 and V is TRBV6-1, with a weak D call TRBD1 (6 bases). Trimming took off 10 bases at V and 5 bases at J, with 12 bases between the two ends. CDR1 and CDR2 (germline): MNHNS, SASEGT. CDR3 length: 12 amino acids. CDR3 nucleotides: TGTGCCACCCGACAGGACTATCAGCCCCAGCATTTT. Its translation: CATRQDYQPQHF.

This chain links TRBV5-1 with TRBJ2-5; D call uncertain. The CDR3 extends over 13 amino acids. V was pared by 0 bases and J by 4 bases, with 7 bases between. Germline V lookup: CDR1 SGHRS, CDR2 YFSETQ. The CDR3 protein is CASSLVLAETQYF. As DNA, the CDR3 is TGCGCCAGCAGCTTGGTGCTTGCAGAGACCCAGTACTTC.

This clone has just one count. CDR3 in DNA: TGCGCCAGCAGCCAGGAAGGGAGGCTGGTGGATGAGCAGTTCTTC. It specifies CASSQEGRLVDEQFF. V is TRBV4-1 and J is TRBJ2-1, with D possibly matching TRBD2 (6 bases). Germline CDR1 reads MGHRA; CDR2 reads YSYEKL. CDR3 length: 15 amino acids. V lost 3 bases and J lost 8, with 17 bases in between.

The CDR3 region has the DNA TGTGCCAGCAGCTTAGACGTAGCCACTGAAGCTTTCTTT. As protein: CASSLDVATEAFF. The chain recombines TRBV7-2 with TRBJ1-1; D unresolved. The germline V gene encodes CDR1 SGHTA and CDR2 FQGNSA. There are 13 residues in the CDR3. V lost 1 base and J lost 4, with 7 bases in between.

The rearrangement links TRBV5-1 to TRBJ2-3; 13 positions agree with TRBD2. J gave up 7 bases and V 4 bases, and 12 bases lay outside the gene matches. The CDR3 runs to 17 residues. Germline CDR1 SGHRS, CDR2 YFSETQ. The CDR3 coding sequence is TGCGCCAGCAGCCACGACGGGACTAGCGGGGCCCACAATACGCAGTATTTT. Protein sequence: CASSHDGTSGAHNTQYF.

This clone was counted only a few times. This sequence joins TRBV28 and TRBJ1-3; D uncertain. From germline, CDR1 is MDHEN and CDR2 SYDVKM. The V end was cut by 1 base, the J end by 0 bases, with 4 bases between. The CDR3 is made up of 14 amino acids. The CDR3 loop reads CASSLYTSGNTIYF. The CDR3 coding sequence is TGTGCCAGCAGTTTATATACCTCTGGAAACACCATATATTTT.

The CDR3 DNA follows: TGTGCCACAACGGATCCGGCTAGCGGGGTGTGGGAGCAGTACTTC. This sequence encodes CATTDPASGVWEQYF. This chain joins TRBV28 and TRBJ2-7, with 9 positions matching TRBD2. Germline V CDR1 and CDR2: MDHEN, SYDVKM. The CDR3 totals 15 residues. With V trimmed by 10 bases and J by 7 bases, 17 bases remained unmatched.

This chain links TRBV7-9 with TRBJ2-7; D is uncertain. The CDR3 covers 13 residues. Trimming removed 2 bases from V and 2 bases from J, with 7 bases in between. In germline, CDR1 is SEHNR, CDR2 FQNEAQ (reference sequence). CDR3 DNA sequence: TGTGCCAGCAGCTTACATGGGGCCTACGAGCAGTACTTC. Translated, it gives CASSLHGAYEQYF.